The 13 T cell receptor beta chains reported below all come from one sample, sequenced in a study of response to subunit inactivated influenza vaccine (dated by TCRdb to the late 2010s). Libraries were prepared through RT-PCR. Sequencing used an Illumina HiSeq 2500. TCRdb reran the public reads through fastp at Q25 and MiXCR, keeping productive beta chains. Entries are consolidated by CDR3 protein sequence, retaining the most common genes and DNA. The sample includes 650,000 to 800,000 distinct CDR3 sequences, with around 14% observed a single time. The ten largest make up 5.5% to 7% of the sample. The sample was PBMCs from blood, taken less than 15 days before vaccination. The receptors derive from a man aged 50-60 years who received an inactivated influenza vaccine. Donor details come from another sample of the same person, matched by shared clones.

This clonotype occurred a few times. CDR3 region: CSAKPAEGSSHEQYF. The DNA of the CDR3 is TGCAGTGCTAAACCCGCGGAGGGGTCGTCCCACGAGCAGTACTTC. The chain joins TRBV20-1 to TRBJ2-7; D is perhaps TRBD2 (6 bases). The V gene lost 4 bases and the J gene lost 5 bases, with 21 bases spanning the gap. The CDR3 is made up of 15 amino acids. From germline, CDR1 is DFQATT and CDR2 SNEGSKA (reference sequence).

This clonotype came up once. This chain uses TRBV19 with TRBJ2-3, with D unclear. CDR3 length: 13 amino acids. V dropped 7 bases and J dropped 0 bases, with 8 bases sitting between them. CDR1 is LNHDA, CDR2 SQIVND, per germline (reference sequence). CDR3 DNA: TGTGCCAGTAAGCGCCCTAGCACAGATACGCAGTATTTT. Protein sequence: CASKRPSTDTQYF.

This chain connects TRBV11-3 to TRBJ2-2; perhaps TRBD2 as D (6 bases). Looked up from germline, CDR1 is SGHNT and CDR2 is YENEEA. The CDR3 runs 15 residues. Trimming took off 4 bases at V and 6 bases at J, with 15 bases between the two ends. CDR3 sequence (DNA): TGTGCCAGCAGCTACCGGGGTGGAGGGTCCGGGGAGCTGTTTTTT. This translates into CASSYRGGGSGELFF.

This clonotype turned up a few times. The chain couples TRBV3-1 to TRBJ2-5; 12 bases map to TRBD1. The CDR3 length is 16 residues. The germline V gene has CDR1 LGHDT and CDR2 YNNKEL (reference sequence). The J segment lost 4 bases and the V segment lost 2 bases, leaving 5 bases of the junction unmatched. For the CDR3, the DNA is TGTGCCAGCAGCCAAAGAGAGGGACAGGGGGCAGAGACCCAGTACTTC. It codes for CASSQREGQGAETQYF.

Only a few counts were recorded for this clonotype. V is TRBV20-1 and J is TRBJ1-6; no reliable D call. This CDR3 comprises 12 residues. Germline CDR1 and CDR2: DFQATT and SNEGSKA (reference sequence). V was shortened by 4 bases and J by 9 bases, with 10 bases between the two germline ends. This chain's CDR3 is CSATGDGSPLHF. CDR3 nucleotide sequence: TGCAGTGCTACCGGGGATGGTTCACCCCTCCACTTT.

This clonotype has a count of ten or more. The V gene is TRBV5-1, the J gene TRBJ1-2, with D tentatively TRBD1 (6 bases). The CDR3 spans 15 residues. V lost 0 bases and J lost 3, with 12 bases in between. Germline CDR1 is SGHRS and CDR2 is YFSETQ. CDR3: CASSLVIRGDYGYTF. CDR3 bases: TGCGCCAGCAGCTTGGTTATCAGGGGAGACTATGGCTACACCTTC.

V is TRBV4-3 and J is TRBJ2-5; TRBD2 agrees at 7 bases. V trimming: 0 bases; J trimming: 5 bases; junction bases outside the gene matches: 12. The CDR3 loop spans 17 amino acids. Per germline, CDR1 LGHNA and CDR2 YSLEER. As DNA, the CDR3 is TGCGCCAGCAGCCAAGATAGGCTCCCGGGGGGAAGGGAGACCCAGTACTTC. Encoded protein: CASSQDRLPGGRETQYF.

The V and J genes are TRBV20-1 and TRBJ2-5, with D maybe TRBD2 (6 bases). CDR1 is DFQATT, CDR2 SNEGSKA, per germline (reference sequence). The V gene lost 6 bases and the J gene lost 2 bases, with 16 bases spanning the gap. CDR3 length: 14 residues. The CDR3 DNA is TGCAGTGCAAACCGGGGCCGGGGGCAAGAGACCCAGTACTTC. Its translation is CSANRGRGQETQYF.

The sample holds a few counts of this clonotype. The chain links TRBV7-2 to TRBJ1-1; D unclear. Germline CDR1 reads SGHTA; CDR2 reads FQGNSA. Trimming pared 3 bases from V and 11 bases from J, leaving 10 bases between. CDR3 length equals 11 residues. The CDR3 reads CASSLGLSAFF. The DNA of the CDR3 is TGTGCCAGCAGCTTGGGCCTCTCGGCTTTCTTT.

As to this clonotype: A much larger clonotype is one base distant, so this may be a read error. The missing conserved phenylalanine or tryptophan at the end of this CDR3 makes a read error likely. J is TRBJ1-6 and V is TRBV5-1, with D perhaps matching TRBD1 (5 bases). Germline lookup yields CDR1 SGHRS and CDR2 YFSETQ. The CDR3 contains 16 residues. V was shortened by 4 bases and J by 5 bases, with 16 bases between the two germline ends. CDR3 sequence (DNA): TGCGCCAGCAGCCCAGGGACCCTGCCCGATAATTCACCCCTCCACGTT. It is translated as CASSPGTLPDNSPLHV.

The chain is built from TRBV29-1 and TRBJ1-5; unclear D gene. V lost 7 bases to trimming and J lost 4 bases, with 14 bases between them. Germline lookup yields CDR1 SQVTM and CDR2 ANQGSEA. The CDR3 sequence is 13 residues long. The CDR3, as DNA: TGCAGCGGGTGGTTTAGGCCAAATCAGCCCCAGCATTTT. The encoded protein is CSGWFRPNQPQHF.

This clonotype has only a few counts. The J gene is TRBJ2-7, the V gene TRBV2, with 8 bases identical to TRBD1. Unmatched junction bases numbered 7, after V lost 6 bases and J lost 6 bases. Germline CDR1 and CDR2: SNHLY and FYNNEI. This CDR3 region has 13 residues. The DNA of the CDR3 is TGTGCCAGCAGCCAAGGACAGGGTCTCGAGCAGTACTTC. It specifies CASSQGQGLEQYF.

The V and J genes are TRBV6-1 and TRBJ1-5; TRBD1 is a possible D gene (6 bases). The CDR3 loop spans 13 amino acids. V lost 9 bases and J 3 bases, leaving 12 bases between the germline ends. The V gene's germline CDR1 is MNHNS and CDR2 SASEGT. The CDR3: CASNGQFNQPQHF. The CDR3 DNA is TGTGCCAGTAACGGACAGTTCAATCAGCCCCAGCATTTT.